The 20 T cell receptor beta chains presented below share a single source sample, sequenced in a study of blood T cell repertoires in COVID-19. Profiled with immunoSEQ multiplex PCR; TCRdb holds only in-frame clones, not every one. The data hold about 62,000 clones, with 80% to 90% observed a single time. The sequenced sample consisted of peripheral blood. The receptors derive from a woman aged 60-75 years with COVID-19, enrolled during active disease.

The rearrangement links TRBV20-1 to TRBJ2-1; TRBD2 might be the D (6 bases). The CDR3 has 10 residues. Germline lookup yields CDR1 DFQATT and CDR2 SNEGSKA (reference sequence). V was clipped by 8 bases and J by 9 bases, with 11 bases between them. The CDR3 protein is CSTRGIEQFF. CDR3 nucleotides: TGCAGTACCCGGGGGATTGAGCAGTTCTTC.

V gene TRBV6-5 combines with J gene TRBJ1-4; 8 positions match TRBD1. Germline V gene lookup returns CDR1 MNHEY and CDR2 SVGAGI. This CDR3 spans 13 amino acids. V gave up 4 bases and J gave up 8 bases; unmatched junction bases: 3. The CDR3 DNA is TGTGCCAGCAGTTTGACAGGGGAAGAAAAACTGTTTTTT. It yields the protein CASSLTGEEKLFF.

This rearrangement joins TRBV15 to TRBJ2-5; 7 nucleotides align to TRBD2. With 8 bases clipped from V and 5 bases from J, the junction kept 8 bases outside the gene matches. The CDR3 has 13 residues. CDR1 LNHNV and CDR2 YYDKDF come from the germline V gene (reference sequence). CDR3 sequence: CATGPRGVETQYF. CDR3 DNA sequence: TGTGCCACCGGCCCTCGGGGGGTTGAGACCCAGTACTTC.

This chain's CDR3 is CASSPDRVNTEAFF. The CDR3 nucleotides read TGTGCCAGCAGCCCGGACAGAGTGAACACTGAAGCTTTCTTT. The chain combines TRBV7-9 with TRBJ1-1; tentatively, D is TRBD1 (6 bases). The CDR3 runs 14 residues. Trimming took 5 bases from V and 0 from J, leaving 10 bases between them. Germline V gives CDR1 SEHNR, CDR2 FQNEAQ (reference sequence).

The CDR3 loop is CASSLGQGTEAFF. DNA of the CDR3: TGTGCCAGCAGCTTGGGTCAGGGGACTGAAGCTTTCTTT. The chain links TRBV7-2 to TRBJ1-1, with a weak D call TRBD1 (6 bases). The CDR3 is 13 amino acids. Germline V gene data show CDR1 as SGHTA and CDR2 as FQGNSA. V was trimmed by 3 bases and J by 5 bases, leaving 10 bases between them. Full variable domain (remainder filled in from reference TRBV7-2 and TRBJ1-1): GAGVSQSPSNKVTEKGKDVELRCDPISGHTALYWYRQSLGQGLEFLIYFQGNSAPDKSGLPSDRFSAERTGGSVSTLTIQRTQQEDSAVYLCASSLGQGTEAFFGQGTRLTVV.

This sequence joins TRBV5-1 and TRBJ2-7, with 9 bases that match TRBD1. Germline trimming cut 4 bases from V and 6 bases from J; bases unmatched to any gene: 8. CDR1 and CDR2 (germline): SGHRS, YFSETQ. The CDR3 sequence is 14 residues long. CDR3 bases: TGCGCCAGCAGCGTCACAGGGGGCCGGGGCGAGCAGTACTTC. Protein product: CASSVTGGRGEQYF.

This rearrangement joins TRBV2 to TRBJ2-7; D gene ambiguous. This CDR3 region has 11 residues. Germline-derived CDR1 and CDR2 are SNHLY and FYNNEI. The V and J ends lost 3 bases and 4 bases respectively, with 4 bases between them. The CDR3 here is CASSERYEQYF. The CDR3 nucleotides are TGTGCCAGCAGTGAGAGATACGAGCAGTACTTC.

The chain couples TRBV7-2 to TRBJ2-2; 8 bases fit TRBD2. CDR1 and CDR2 from the germline V gene are SGHTA and FQGNSA. V gave up 2 bases and J gave up 8 bases; unmatched junction bases: 4. The CDR3 is made up of 14 amino acids. CDR3 amino acids: CASSLRSGGGELFF. The CDR3 nucleotides are TGTGCCAGCAGCTTAAGGTCGGGAGGGGGGGAGCTGTTTTTT.

This clone was counted once. The V and J genes are TRBV6-5 and TRBJ2-7; D is perhaps TRBD1 (5 bases). Trimming removed 0 bases at V and 2 bases at J, with 11 bases between. CDR1 and CDR2 from the germline V gene are MNHEY and SVGAGI. The CDR3 contains 15 residues. The CDR3 nucleotides are TGTGCCAGCAGTTACTCAAGGGGTTCAGCCTACGAGCAGTACTTC. As protein: CASSYSRGSAYEQYF.

The chain joins TRBV29-1 to TRBJ1-1, with 7 nucleotides matching TRBD1. The length of the CDR3 is 13 residues. The trim removed 6 bases at V and 2 bases at J, leaving 6 bases unmatched. Germline V gene data show CDR1 as SQVTM and CDR2 as ANQGSEA. The CDR3, as DNA: TGCAGCGTCAGCGAGGGGGCCAACACTGAAGCTTTCTTT. As protein: CSVSEGANTEAFF. Together with reference TRBV29-1 and TRBJ1-1, the CDR3 gives the full variable domain: SAVISQKPSRDICQRGTSLTIQCQVDSQVTMMFWYRQQPGQSLTLIATANQGSEATYESGFVIDKFPISRPNLTFSTLTVSNMSPEDSSIYLCSVSEGANTEAFFGQGTRLTVV.

The V gene is TRBV28, the J gene TRBJ1-1; 11 bases are a match to TRBD1. V lost 4 bases to trimming and J lost 4 bases; unmatched junction nucleotides: 11. The CDR3 consists of 17 residues. CDR1 is MDHEN, CDR2 SYDVKM, per germline. The DNA of the CDR3 is TGTGCCAGCAGTTCTCCCCCGGACAGGGGGCGTCTCACTGAAGCTTTCTTT. Translation gives CASSSPPDRGRLTEAFF.

This sequence joins TRBV28 and TRBJ1-4; possibly TRBD1 for D (6 bases). The CDR3 consists of 15 residues. V lost 7 bases, J lost 7 bases, and 19 bases lay in between. Germline CDR1 is MDHEN and CDR2 is SYDVKM. The CDR3 DNA follows: TGTGCCAGCACCTCCTTAGACAGGTTAAGTGAAAAACTGTTTTTT. This sequence encodes CASTSLDRLSEKLFF. The full variable domain, its missing parts supplied by reference TRBV28 and TRBJ1-4, is DVKVTQSSRYLVKRTGEKVFLECVQDMDHENMFWYRQDPGLGLRLIYFSYDVKMKEKGDIPEGYSVSREKKERFSLILESASTNQTSMYLCASTSLDRLSEKLFFGSGTQLSVL.

The J gene is TRBJ1-2, the V gene TRBV7-2; perhaps TRBD1 as D (5 bases). This CDR3 region has 14 residues. Germline CDR1 is SGHTA and CDR2 is FQGNSA. The V end was cut by 2 bases, the J end by 6 bases, with 13 bases between. CDR3 sequence (DNA): TGTGCCAGCAGCTTAACGGGACTTCTAAATGGCTACACCTTC. Translated, it gives CASSLTGLLNGYTF.

The chain joins TRBV27 to TRBJ2-5; possibly TRBD1 for D (6 bases). The CDR3 sequence is 14 residues long. Germline loops: CDR1 MNHEY, CDR2 SMNVEV (reference sequence). The V end lost 6 bases, the J end lost 9 bases, and 20 bases lay between the germline ends. CDR3 nucleotide sequence: TGTGCCAGCAGCCCAGTCCCCGTTGAGGGGGCCCAGTACTTC. Its translation: CASSPVPVEGAQYF.

The chain joins TRBV5-1 to TRBJ2-7, with D tentatively TRBD1 (6 bases). V lost 0 bases and J 5 bases, leaving 15 bases between the germline ends. The CDR3 is made up of 15 amino acids. Germline V gives CDR1 SGHRS, CDR2 YFSETQ. The CDR3 DNA reads as TGCGCCAGCAGCTTGGGGGGCGTCAGGGGTGACGAGCAGTACTTC. Amino acids: CASSLGGVRGDEQYF.

This chain's CDR3 is CASRQTGSSGYTF. The CDR3 region has the DNA TGTGCCAGCAGACAGACAGGTTCGTCTGGCTACACCTTC. The chain uses TRBV12-3 or TRBV12-4 and TRBJ1-2; D perhaps matches TRBD1 (6 bases). The V end was cut by 6 bases, the J end by 7 bases, with 15 bases between. The CDR3 sequence is 13 residues long.

This chain uses TRBV10-3 with TRBJ2-3; D gene unclear. Germline values: CDR1 ENHRY, CDR2 SYGVKD. Trimming removed 6 bases from V and 2 bases from J, with 3 bases in between. The CDR3 has 11 residues. The CDR3 bases are TGTGCCATCAGCTACACAGATACGCAGTATTTT. Its translation: CAISYTDTQYF.

This clone was observed a single time. The chain employs TRBV2 and TRBJ2-5, with 16 positions matching TRBD2. CDR3 length equals 17 residues. V shed 5 bases, J shed 5 bases, and the junction held 8 bases outside the gene matches. Germline CDR1 SNHLY, CDR2 FYNNEI. The CDR3 region has the DNA TGTGCCAGCAGTTCCCCCCGGGGACTAGCGGGAGGGGAGACCCAGTACTTC. Its protein is CASSSPRGLAGGETQYF.

The genes are TRBV7-2 and TRBJ1-2, with D unclear. The CDR3 runs 14 residues. The germline V and J ends were trimmed by 4 bases and 4 bases, with 13 bases remaining between them. The V gene's germline CDR1 is SGHTA and CDR2 FQGNSA. The CDR3 region has the DNA TGTGCCAGCAGCTCCCAAGCAGGCCTCTATGGCTACACCTTC. Translating it yields CASSSQAGLYGYTF.

The rearrangement joins TRBV5-4 to TRBJ2-7, with a weak D call TRBD2 (6 bases). V lost 2 bases to trimming and J lost 0 bases, with 21 bases between them. This CDR3 region has 18 residues. Per the germline V gene, CDR1 is SGHNT and CDR2 is YYREEE (reference sequence). CDR3 DNA sequence: TGTGCCAGCAGCTTTTCCGGACTAAAAATCTGGGGCTCCTACGAGCAGTACTTC. Its protein product is CASSFSGLKIWGSYEQYF.